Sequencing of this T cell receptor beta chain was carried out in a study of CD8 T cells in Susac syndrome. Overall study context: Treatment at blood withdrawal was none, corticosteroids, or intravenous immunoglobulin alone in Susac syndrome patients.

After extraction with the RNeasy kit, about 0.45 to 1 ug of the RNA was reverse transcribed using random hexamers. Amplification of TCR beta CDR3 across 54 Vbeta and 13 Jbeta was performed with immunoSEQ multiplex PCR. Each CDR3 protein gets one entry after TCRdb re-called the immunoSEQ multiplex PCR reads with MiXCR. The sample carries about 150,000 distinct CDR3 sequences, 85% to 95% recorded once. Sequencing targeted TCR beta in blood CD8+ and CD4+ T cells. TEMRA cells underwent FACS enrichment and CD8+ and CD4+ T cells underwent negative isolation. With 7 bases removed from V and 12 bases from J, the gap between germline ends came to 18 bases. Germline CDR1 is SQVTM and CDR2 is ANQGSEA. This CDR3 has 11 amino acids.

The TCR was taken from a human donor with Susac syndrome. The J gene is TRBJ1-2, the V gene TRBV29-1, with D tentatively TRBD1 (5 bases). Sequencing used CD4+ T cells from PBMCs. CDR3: CSAGETAGNTF. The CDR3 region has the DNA TGCAGCGCTGGAGAGACAGCTGGAAACACCTTC. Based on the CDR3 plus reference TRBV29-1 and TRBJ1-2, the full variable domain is SAVISQKPSRDICQRGTSLTIQCQVDSQVTMMFWYRQQPGQSLTLIATANQGSEATYESGFVIDKFPISRPNLTFSTLTVSNMSPEDSSIYLCSAGETAGNTFGSGTRLTVV.